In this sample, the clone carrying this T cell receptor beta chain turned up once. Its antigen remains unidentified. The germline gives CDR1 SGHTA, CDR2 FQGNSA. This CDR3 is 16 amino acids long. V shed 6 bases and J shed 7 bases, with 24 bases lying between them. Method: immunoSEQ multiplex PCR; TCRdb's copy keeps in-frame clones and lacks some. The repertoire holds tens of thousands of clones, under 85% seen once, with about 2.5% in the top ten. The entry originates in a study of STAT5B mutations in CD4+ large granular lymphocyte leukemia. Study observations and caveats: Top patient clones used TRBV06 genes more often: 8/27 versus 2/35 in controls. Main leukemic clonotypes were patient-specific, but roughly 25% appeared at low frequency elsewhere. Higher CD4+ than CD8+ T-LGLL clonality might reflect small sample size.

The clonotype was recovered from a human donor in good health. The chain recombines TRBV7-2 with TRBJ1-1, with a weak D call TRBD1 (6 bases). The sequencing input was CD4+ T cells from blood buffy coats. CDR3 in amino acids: CASSRWTADLGGEAFF. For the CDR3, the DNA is TGTGCCAGCAGTCGATGGACAGCCGACCTCGGGGGTGAAGCTTTCTTT.